The clone carrying this TCR beta chain was observed at least ten times. As yet, its antigen is unknown. The cDNA was synthesized by means of template-switch 5'RACE, which was carried out with 10-nucleotide random UMIs. Via MiXCR, TCRdb re-called the 5' RACE reads, giving one row per CDR3 protein. The sample records 45,000 to 50,000 distinct CDR3 sequences, approximately 3% being singletons. This sample is part of a study of neurological immune-mediated disorders. Findings of the study overall: HTLV-1-associated myelopathy ranked highest for TCR clonal expansion and multiple sclerosis lowest, beneath healthy controls. CDR3 amino acid sequences of expanded clones were not shared across subjects, a result suggesting private repertoires in all groups.

This CDR3 is 16 amino acids long. The germline V gene encodes CDR1 DFQATT and CDR2 SNEGSKA (reference sequence). With V trimmed by 1 base and J by 5 bases, 9 bases remained unmatched. The chain carries TRBV20-1 and TRBJ2-5, with 11 bases fitting TRBD2. Sequencing input: PBMCs. This receptor was identified in a woman aged 50 to 60 with multiple sclerosis. The CDR3 spells CSARAPSGRTSETQYF. The CDR3 DNA is TGCAGTGCTAGAGCGCCTAGCGGGAGGACTAGTGAGACCCAGTACTTC.